This entry is about one TCR beta chain. The antigen this receptor binds is unknown. No quality values exist for individual bases; no much larger clone is one base distant. The data stem from a study of blood T cell repertoires in COVID-19 (TCRdb year 2020). For context, the study as a whole: Samples from collaborators originated in the United States, Italy and Spain and spanned both the acute and convalescent phases of COVID-19. The prospective study material was composed of cDNA or gDNA derived from T cells, B-cell-depleted T cells, or PBMCs. Nearly every sample came with metadata listing a de-identified subject ID, COVID-19 status, age in years and sex. The repertoires were released in a freely available public database meant as a resource for research on the immune response to SARS-CoV-2. Samples were obtained from the ongoing ImmuneRACE study (first 160 participants) and from over a thousand subjects provided by 6 global collaborators. The dataset comprised deeply sampled blood TCRbeta repertoires from subjects exposed to, actively infected with, or recovered from COVID-19. Where available, HLA class I and class II types were taken from metadata supplied by the sample provider and were not determined by assay-based typing.

Whole blood was collected in K2EDTA tubes by collaborating institutions according to the institutions' own protocols. For TCRbeta analysis, collaborators shipped samples as frozen whole blood, isolated PBMCs, or DNA extracted from either of those sample types. Broad study findings and their caveats: The amount of clinical and demographic metadata varied by source and participant and was provided uncurated.

The immunoSEQ Assay, a bias-controlled multiplex PCR, was used to amplify TCRbeta CDR3 regions from genomic DNA. The study's own analysis went as follows. Within the assay, amplification of reference gene primers was used to estimate how many nucleated cells each sample contained. To quantify the absolute abundance of each unique TCRbeta CDR3 rearrangement, sequence reads were collapsed and filtered. For each sample, productive Simpson clonality was calculated as the square root of Simpson's diversity index over productive rearrangements. Drawn from immuneACCESS, this table holds only the in-frame rearrangements with V and J called that TCRdb kept. Clones are partly lost; checked studies trace under half to an unresolved V gene and leave the rest unexplained. The DNA gave D and trimming, while V, J and clone size come from that table. The sample table shows about 120,000 clones, and 80% are seen once. Around a quarter of the sample lies in the top ten.

This receptor was obtained from a human donor in a cohort sampled during active COVID-19. Sequences were obtained from peripheral blood.

The CDR3 amino acid sequence is: CASSQGQGWNTIYF. The DNA reads TGTGCCAGCAGTCAAGGACAGGGGTGGAACACCATATATTTT. This sequence uses TRBV27 and TRBJ1-3; TRBD1 aligns with 9 central bases. The CDR3 goes from the cysteine to the phenylalanine over 14 residues. Just CDR3 DNA is preserved here, 42 bases in frame from base 1. According to the germline V gene (reference sequence), CDR1 reads MNHEY and CDR2 reads SMNVEV. Unmatched junction bases come to 6, with V trimmed by 5 bases and J by 7 bases.